This T cell receptor beta chain is drawn from a study of PD-L1 blockade in urothelial cancer listed by TCRdb under 2017. Regarding the study in general: Every patient began therapy at some point between 2014 and 2015 and was given atezolizumab 1,200 mg intravenously every 3 weeks. A median of roughly 140,000 T cells and roughly 80,000 unique TCRs was obtained from blood samples, and a median clonality of around 0.08 was observed. About 85% of the roughly 29 patients were males with bladder-origin urothelial cancer, and about 65% of the 29 reported a prior smoking history. Approximately 29 patients had pretreatment blood TCR-seq, roughly 24 had at least one posttreatment blood collection, and roughly 24 had tumor TCR-seq. Durable clinical benefit was defined as a progression-free survival longer than 6 months, and TCR features were additionally tested against progression-free survival and overall survival. Patients had an ECOG performance status of 0 or 1 and had received between 0 and 3 prior chemotherapy regimens. Whole exome sequencing and RNA sequencing of pretreatment tumors were performed alongside TCR sequencing in the same patients. Several patients reached durable clinical benefit, while fewer than 25 patients did not. Pretreatment tumor samples, along with matched peripheral blood collected serially before and after atezolizumab treatment, underwent TCR sequencing. Somatic, immune and clinical correlates of response to PD-L1 blockade with atezolizumab in urothelial cancer were the focus of an exploratory multi-omic analysis. Blood samples were analyzed at two time points: 3 weeks after treatment start (second dose) and 6 weeks after treatment start.

A total of 25 to 30 patients with locally advanced or metastatic urothelial carcinoma, treated at Memorial Sloan Kettering on a trial protocol, made up the cohort. Peripheral blood mononuclear cells were collected pretreatment and during treatment, with between 1 and 8 total time points obtained per patient. The Qiagen DNeasy Blood extraction kit was used to purify genomic DNA from total PBMCs and from tumor samples. Collected pretreatment and during treatment, PBMCs were isolated and stored as previously described. CDR1 and CDR2 (SEHNR, FQNEAQ) derive from the germline V gene (reference sequence). The trim is 5 bases for V and 7 bases for J, with a gap of 17 bases between the germline ends. The CDR3 sequence holds 14 residues, the cysteine and phenylalanine included. Only the CDR3 DNA is retained, 42 bases long and in frame from the first base. Synthetic TCR analog templates were spiked into each PCR to estimate absolute template abundance from read counts. The immunoSEQ assay used bias-controlled V and J gene primers to amplify TCRbeta CDR3 regions from genomic DNA. Rearranged TCRbeta segments were sequenced at approximately 20X coverage. The study's processing was this. Sequencing errors were corrected by clustering, and CDR3s were annotated against IMGT so that V, D and J genes could be assigned. Downstream analyses used only productive TCRbeta rearrangements, leaving out any out-of-frame or stop-codon sequences. Clonality was calculated as one minus the Shannon entropy normalized by the log of the number of unique productive sequences. Clones differing between time points or between blood and tumor were identified using Fisher's exact test with Benjamini-Hochberg correction, with an adjusted p below 0.01 applied as the threshold. Held by TCRdb, this immuneACCESS table contains in-frame sequences only and omits some clones. Under half of the omission traces to an unresolved V gene where checked; the cause of the rest is unknown. Clone size and the V and J calls come from that table; the DNA yielded D and trimming. Across this sample there are 85,000 to 100,000 clones, with around nine tenths seen only once. The ten largest account for over 9% of the sample.

Overall study results and their limits: A pretreatment peripheral blood TCR clonality below the median was linked to improved progression-free and overall survival. Because of the small sample size (n ≈ 27) and the many exploratory analyses performed, the results are intended to be regarded as hypothesis-generating. Greater expansion of tumor-associated TCR clones in peripheral blood 3 weeks after the start of treatment was observed in patients with durable benefit (n of about 24, p = 0.022).

Points on this clone: Its antigen is currently not known. No clone much larger than this one lies a single base away; base qualities are absent.

The TCR originated in a man between 60 and 75 years old with urothelial cancer. The V and J genes are TRBV7-9 and TRBJ1-1, and perhaps TRBD1 as D gene, on 6 matching bases. The material sequenced was PBMCs, taken around atezolizumab (anti-PD-L1) treatment. The DNA sequence is TGTGCCAGCAGCCGCTCCGGGACAAGCCATGAAGCTTTCTTT. This sequence encodes CASSRSGTSHEAFF.